The following is a TCR beta chain sequence with its context. No antigen is known for it. Between the trimmed V and J ends, which lost 5 bases and 6 bases, there was a span of 22 bases. Germline CDR1 is SEHNR and CDR2 is FQNEAQ (reference sequence). This CDR3 is 16 amino acids long. This record belongs to a study of post-analysis software for immune sequencing data. Tagging with unique molecular identifiers was a feature of the TCR beta cDNA libraries. From the PCR reads, TCRdb called clonotypes with MiXCR, one entry per CDR3 protein. The data show hundreds of thousands of distinct CDR3 sequences, approximately 59% seen once. Study-level results: Significantly decreased normalized Chao1 diversity was recorded for multiple sclerosis patients relative to controls. Five TRBV segments, TRBV5-6, TRBV5-1 and TRBV20-1 among them, were found more frequent in patients than controls.

Sequencing was carried out using blood. The sequence was obtained from a girl aged 2 to 10 with multiple sclerosis. This chain joins TRBV7-9 and TRBJ1-1; D ambiguous. The CDR3 here is CASSPPGEGRSAEAFF. CDR3 coding DNA: TGTGCCAGCAGCCCCCCTGGAGAGGGTCGATCGGCTGAAGCTTTCTTT.